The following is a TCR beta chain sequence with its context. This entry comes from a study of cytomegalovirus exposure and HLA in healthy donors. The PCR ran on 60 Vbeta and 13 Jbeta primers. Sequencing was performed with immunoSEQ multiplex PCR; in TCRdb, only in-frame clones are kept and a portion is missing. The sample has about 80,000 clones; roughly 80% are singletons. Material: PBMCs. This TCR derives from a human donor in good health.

CDR3 DNA: TGCAGCGTTGAATCCGGGGACACTGAAGCTTTCTTT. This gives the protein CSVESGDTEAFF. The V call is TRBV29-1, the J call TRBJ1-1; D gene uncertain. The CDR3 loop spans 12 amino acids. Trimming removed 2 bases at V and 3 bases at J, with 7 bases between. Per the germline V gene, CDR1 is SQVTM and CDR2 is ANQGSEA.